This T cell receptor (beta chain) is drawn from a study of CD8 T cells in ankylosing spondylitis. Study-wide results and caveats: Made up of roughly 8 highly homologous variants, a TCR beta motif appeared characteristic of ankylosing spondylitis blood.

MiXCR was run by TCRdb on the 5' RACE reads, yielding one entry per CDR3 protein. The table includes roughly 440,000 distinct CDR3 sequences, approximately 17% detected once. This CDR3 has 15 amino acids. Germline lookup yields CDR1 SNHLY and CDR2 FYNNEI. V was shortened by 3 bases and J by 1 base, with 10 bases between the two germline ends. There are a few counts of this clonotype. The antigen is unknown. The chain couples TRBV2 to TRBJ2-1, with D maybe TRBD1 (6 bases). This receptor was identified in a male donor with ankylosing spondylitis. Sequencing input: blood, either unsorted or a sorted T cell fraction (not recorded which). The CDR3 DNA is TGTGCCAGCAGTGATCGCCAGGGGTCCTACAATGAGCAGTTCTTC. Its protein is CASSDRQGSYNEQFF.